The rows below give T cell receptor beta chains drawn from one sample of a study of T cell responses to AZD1222 COVID-19 vaccine. The method was immunoSEQ multiplex PCR; TCRdb's version includes in-frame clones alone and lacks a portion of them. The table records roughly 99,000 clones, about 90% of them present only once. Sequences were derived from peripheral blood, sampled 28 days after the second AZD1222 dose. Every receptor here comes from an adult who received the AZD1222 COVID-19 vaccine. Each CDR3 is given with its conserved first and last residue. Fields, in order: D gene, clone size, V gene, J gene, CDR3 protein, CDR3 DNA. The D gene is left open where the match is weak. Part of the rows lack a size; the others show once, few, many or a class for expanded clones.

NA	NA	TRBV19	TRBJ1-2	CASRKGLSYGYTF	TGTGCCAGTAGGAAGGGACTGAGCTATGGCTACACCTTC
NA	NA	TRBV4-3	TRBJ2-1	CASSQDAGGGYNEQFF	TGCGCCAGCAGCCAAGACGCGGGCGGCGGCTACAATGAGCAGTTCTTC
NA	once	TRBV6-1	TRBJ1-5	CASSELLVQPQHF	TGTGCCAGCAGTGAGCTTCTGGTTCAGCCCCAGCATTTT
TRBD1	NA	TRBV27	TRBJ1-3	CASKHRGIGNTIYF	TGTGCCAGCAAACACAGGGGTATTGGAAACACCATATATTTT
NA	once	TRBV30	TRBJ2-5	CAWSVSSHPVGTQYF	TGTGCCTGGAGTGTATCGAGCCACCCGGTGGGGACCCAGTACTTC
NA	NA	TRBV6-5	TRBJ1-2	CASKSSGDYGYTF	TGTGCCAGCAAGAGCTCAGGGGATTATGGCTACACCTTC
TRBD1	NA	TRBV5-6	TRBJ1-6	CASSPCGTGDRGPISPLHF	TGTGCCAGCAGCCCTTGTGGGACCGGGGACAGGGGCCCAATTTCACCCCTCCACTTT
TRBD2	NA	TRBV6-5	TRBJ2-7	CATRAGGMYEQYF	TGTGCCACCAGGGCGGGGGGGATGTACGAGCAGTACTTC
TRBD1	NA	TRBV19	TRBJ2-1	CASSITGVAYNEQFF	TGTGCCAGTAGTATTACAGGGGTCGCCTACAATGAGCAGTTCTTC
NA	NA	TRBV19	TRBJ1-1	CASLGTEAFF	TGTGCCAGTCTGGGCACTGAAGCTTTCTTT
NA	NA	TRBV21-1	TRBJ1-1	CASSKRGTSENTEAFF	TGTGCCAGCAGCAAAAGGGGGACATCCGAGAACACTGAAGCTTTCTTT
TRBD2	once	TRBV7-2	TRBJ2-2	CASSAGLAGGRTGELFF	TGTGCCAGCAGCGCGGGACTAGCGGGAGGACGGACCGGGGAGCTGTTTTTT
NA	NA	TRBV15	TRBJ2-3	CATSVNRENTDTQYF	TGTGCCACCAGCGTTAACAGGGAGAACACAGATACGCAGTATTTT
NA	NA	TRBV6-4	TRBJ1-6	CASSDGPAGFSPLHF	TGTGCCAGCAGTGACGGTCCTGCGGGCTTTTCACCCCTCCACTTT
TRBD2	NA	TRBV4-1	TRBJ2-7	CASSQGRTSGYEQYF	TGCGCCAGCAGCCAAGGTAGAACTAGCGGTTACGAGCAGTACTTC
TRBD1	NA	TRBV13	TRBJ2-3	CASRDRASTDTQYF	TGTGCCAGCAGGGACAGGGCTAGCACAGATACGCAGTATTTT
NA	NA	TRBV4-2	TRBJ1-1	CASSQESAWTEAFF	TGTGCCAGCAGCCAAGAAAGTGCGTGGACTGAAGCTTTCTTT